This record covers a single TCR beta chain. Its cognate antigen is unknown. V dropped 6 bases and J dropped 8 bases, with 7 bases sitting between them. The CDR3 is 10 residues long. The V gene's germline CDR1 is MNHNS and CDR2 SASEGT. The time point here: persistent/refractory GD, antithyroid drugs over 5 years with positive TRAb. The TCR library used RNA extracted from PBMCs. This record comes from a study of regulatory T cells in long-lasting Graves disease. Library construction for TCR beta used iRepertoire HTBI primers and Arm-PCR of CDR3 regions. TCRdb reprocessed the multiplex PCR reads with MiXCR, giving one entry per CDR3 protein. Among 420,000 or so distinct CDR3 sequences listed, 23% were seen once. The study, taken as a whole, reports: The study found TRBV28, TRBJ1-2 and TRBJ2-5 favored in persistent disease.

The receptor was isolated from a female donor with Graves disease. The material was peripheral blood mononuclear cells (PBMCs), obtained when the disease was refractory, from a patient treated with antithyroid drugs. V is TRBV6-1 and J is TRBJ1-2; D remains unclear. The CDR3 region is CASSSGGYTF. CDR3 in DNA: TGTGCCAGCAGCTCTGGCGGCTACACCTTC.